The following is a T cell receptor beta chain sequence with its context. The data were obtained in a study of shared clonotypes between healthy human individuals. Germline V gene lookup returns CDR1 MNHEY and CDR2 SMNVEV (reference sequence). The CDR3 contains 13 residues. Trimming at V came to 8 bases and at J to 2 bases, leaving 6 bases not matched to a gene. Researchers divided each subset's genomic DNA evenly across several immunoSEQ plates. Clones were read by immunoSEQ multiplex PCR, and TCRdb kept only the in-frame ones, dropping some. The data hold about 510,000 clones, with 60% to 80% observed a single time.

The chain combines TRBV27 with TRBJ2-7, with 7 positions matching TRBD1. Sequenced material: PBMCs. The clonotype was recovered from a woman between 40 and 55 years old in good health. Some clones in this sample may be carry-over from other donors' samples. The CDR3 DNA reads TGTGCCAGCGGATACAGGGGTACCTACGAGCAGTACTTC. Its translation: CASGYRGTYEQYF.